Listed below are T cell receptor beta chains from one sample, sequenced in a study of blood T cell repertoires in COVID-19. Sequenced by immunoSEQ multiplex PCR; TCRdb stores in-frame clones only, minus some. This sample has roughly 250,000 clones, with roughly 88% found just once. The sequenced material came from peripheral blood. These receptors all come from a woman younger than 45 with acute or convalescent COVID-19. Each CDR3 is given without its conserved first and last residue.

v_call cdr3_aa
TRBV11-2 ASSLVGTNPYEQY
TRBV24-1 ATKDRGPNTGELF
TRBV9 ASSVVAARTDTQY
TRBV11-3 ASSLDHINSGRRDTQY
TRBV5-1 ASSIGTRDTGELF
TRBV3-1/TRBV3-2 ASSPGTGYPGELF
TRBV7-3 ASSFPRSGSGRTSTDTQY
TRBV9 ASSVAGTYNEQF
TRBV7-9 ASSPDRASFKLF
TRBV6-5 ASSSGGAKNIQY
TRBV3-1/TRBV3-2 ASSQRAVSSGNTIY
TRBV11-3 ASSLAPRLAGAKAGELF
TRBV12-5 ASGPLAGGPTGELF
TRBV7-9 ASSPPNRLAGAYEQY
TRBV6-2/TRBV6-3 ASSYGQGPF
TRBV2 ASPSQFSHYGYT
TRBV14 ASSPLLSAGSKY
TRBV27 ASSPTYHEQF
TRBV5-6 ASSNGHPGNTIY
TRBV6-6 ASSRQGANQPQH
TRBV11-3 ASSPGQGLAKNIQY
TRBV5-1 ASSLGDRDYGYT
TRBV19 ASSIPQGARLNEQF
TRBV9 ASSVGQGAETQY
TRBV18 ASSLVGAKSSYNSPLH
TRBV5-1 ASSFQEGRNTQY
TRBV28 ASSFGVVSNQPQH
TRBV13 ASSLDRTEAF
TRBV25-1 ASTSGETQY
TRBV5-6 ASSLAGNTGELF
TRBV30 AWSGVRADTDTQY
TRBV7-5 ARSRTSGTNEQF
TRBV27 ASSRTGTGLSYEQY
TRBV7-9 ASRDRDRAVSSPLH
TRBV30 AWSDLGRVVEQY
TRBV6-6 ASSPRYEQY
TRBV7-9 ASSYTTVDRGYGYT
TRBV27 ASSLTGVGTEAF